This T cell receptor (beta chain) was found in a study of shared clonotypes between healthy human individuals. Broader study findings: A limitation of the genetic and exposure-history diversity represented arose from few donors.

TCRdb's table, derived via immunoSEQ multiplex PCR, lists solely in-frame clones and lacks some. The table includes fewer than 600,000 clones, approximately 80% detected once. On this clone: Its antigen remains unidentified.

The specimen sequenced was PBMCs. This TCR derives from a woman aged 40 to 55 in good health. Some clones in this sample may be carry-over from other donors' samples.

CDR3 in amino acids: CASKGDSDSNQPQHF. CDR3 nucleotides: TGCGCCAGCAAGGGGGACAGCGATAGCAATCAGCCCCAGCATTTT. The V and J genes are TRBV5-1 and TRBJ1-5; TRBD1 agrees at 7 bases. The CDR3 is 15 amino acids. Germline assignment: CDR1 SGHRS and CDR2 YFSETQ. Unmatched junction bases numbered 6, after V lost 6 bases and J lost 0 bases.